The sequence of this TCR beta chain was determined in a study of blood T cell repertoires in COVID-19. This clone was counted only a few times. Study processing details: It was from reference gene primer amplification that nucleated cell counts were estimated. Clones were read by immunoSEQ multiplex PCR, and TCRdb kept only the in-frame ones, dropping some. V, J and clone size are taken as reported in that table, and D and trimming were inferred from the DNA itself. Of around 120,000 clones detected, roughly 80% appear once; the ten largest clones hold 2% to 3%. This CDR3 comprises 13 residues. Looked up from germline, CDR1 is LNHDA and CDR2 is SQIVND (reference sequence).

The V call is TRBV19, the J call TRBJ2-3; TRBD2 aligns across 9 bases. The TCR was taken from a man between 45 and 60 years old with acute or convalescent COVID-19. Sequenced sample: peripheral blood. CDR3 sequence (DNA): TGTGCGGCGGGAGGGGTGGTCGTGGGTACGCAGTATTTT. It translates to CAAGGVVVGTQYF.